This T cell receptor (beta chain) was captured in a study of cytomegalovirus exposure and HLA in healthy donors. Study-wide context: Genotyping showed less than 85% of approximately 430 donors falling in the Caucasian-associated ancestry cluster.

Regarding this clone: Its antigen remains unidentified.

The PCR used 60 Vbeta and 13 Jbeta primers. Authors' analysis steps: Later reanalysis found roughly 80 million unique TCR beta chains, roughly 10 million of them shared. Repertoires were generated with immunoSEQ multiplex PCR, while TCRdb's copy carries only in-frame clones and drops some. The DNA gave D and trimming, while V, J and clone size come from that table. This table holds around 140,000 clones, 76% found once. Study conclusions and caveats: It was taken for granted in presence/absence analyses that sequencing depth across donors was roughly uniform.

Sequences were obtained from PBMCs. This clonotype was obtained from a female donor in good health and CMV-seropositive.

The CDR3 coding sequence is TGCGCCAGCACCCCGAGGGGGTTGCCGGGGGAGCAGTACTTC. It translates to CASTPRGLPGEQYF. This chain links TRBV5-1 with TRBJ2-7; TRBD1 is a possible D gene (6 bases). The V and J ends lost 6 bases and 7 bases respectively, with 20 bases between them. The CDR3 length is 14 residues. Per the germline V gene, CDR1 is SGHRS and CDR2 is YFSETQ. Filled out from reference TRBV5-1 and TRBJ2-7, the complete variable domain reads KAGVTQTPRYLIKTRGQQVTLSCSPISGHRSVSWYQQTPGQGLQFLFEYFSETQRNKGNFPGRFSGRQFSNSRSEMNVSTLELGDSALYLCASTPRGLPGEQYFGPGTRLTVT.